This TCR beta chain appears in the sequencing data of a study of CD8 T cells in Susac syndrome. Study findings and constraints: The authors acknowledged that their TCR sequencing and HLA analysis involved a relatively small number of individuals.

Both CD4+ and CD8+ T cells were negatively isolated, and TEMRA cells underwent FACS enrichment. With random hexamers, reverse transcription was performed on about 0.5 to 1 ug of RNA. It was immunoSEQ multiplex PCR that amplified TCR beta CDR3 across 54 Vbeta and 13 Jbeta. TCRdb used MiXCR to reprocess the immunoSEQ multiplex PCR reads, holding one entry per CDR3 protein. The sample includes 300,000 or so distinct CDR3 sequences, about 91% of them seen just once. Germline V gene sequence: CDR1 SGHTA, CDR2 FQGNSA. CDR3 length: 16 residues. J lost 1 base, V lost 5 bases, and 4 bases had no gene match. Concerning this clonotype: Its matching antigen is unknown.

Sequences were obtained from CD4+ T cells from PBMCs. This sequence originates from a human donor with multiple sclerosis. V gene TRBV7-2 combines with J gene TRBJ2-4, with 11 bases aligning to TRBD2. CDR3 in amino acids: CASSRPSGRAKNIQYF. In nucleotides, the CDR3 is TGTGCCAGCAGCCGACCTAGCGGGAGGGCCAAAAACATTCAGTACTTC.